The 15 T cell receptor beta chains presented below share a single source sample, sequenced in a study of blood T cell repertoires in COVID-19. The repertoire was sequenced with immunoSEQ multiplex PCR; TCRdb's copy has only in-frame clones and lacks some. The sample carries around 50,000 clones, about 85% recorded once. Sequenced input: peripheral blood. These receptors were taken from a middle-aged man with active COVID-19.

The chain uses TRBV6-2 or TRBV6-3 and TRBJ2-1; the D is unclear. The CDR3 consists of 13 residues. Deletions cut 6 bases from V and 10 bases from J, with 16 bases between. Germline CDR1 is MNHEY and CDR2 is SVGEGT. CDR3 bases: TGTGCCAGCAGCCGAAGACTCGGCGGAGAGCAGTTCTTC. It is translated as CASSRRLGGEQFF.

V and J are TRBV5-1 and TRBJ2-7; 10 bases agree with TRBD1. The germline gives CDR1 SGHRS, CDR2 YFSETQ. Unmatched junction bases numbered 7, after V lost 4 bases and J lost 6 bases. This CDR3 is 14 amino acids long. Here the CDR3 reads CASSPGTGEGEQYF. The CDR3 DNA sequence: TGCGCCAGCAGCCCGGGGACAGGGGAGGGCGAGCAGTACTTC.

The chain is built from TRBV6-5 and TRBJ2-7; tentative D call: TRBD1 (7 bases). The V and J ends lost 6 bases and 3 bases respectively, with 15 bases between them. The germline V gene has CDR1 MNHEY and CDR2 SVGAGI. The CDR3 runs to 14 residues. This CDR3 reads CASRTDQGGYEQYF. The CDR3 DNA reads TGTGCCAGCAGGACGGACCAGGGGGGCTACGAGCAGTACTTC.

V and J are TRBV10-3 and TRBJ2-3, with 7 nucleotides matching TRBD2. V lost 10 bases and J lost 6; bases outside the gene matches: 19. The CDR3 extends over 16 amino acids. Looked up from germline, CDR1 is ENHRY and CDR2 is SYGVKD. CDR3 in amino acids: CASGVTLADTTDTQYF. CDR3 in DNA: TGTGCCAGCGGAGTCACCCTAGCGGATACCACGGATACGCAGTATTTT.

This clone was counted a single time. The chain combines TRBV30 with TRBJ1-1, with 11 bases that match TRBD1. The CDR3 has 16 amino acids. Germline assignment: CDR1 GTSNPN and CDR2 SVGIG (reference sequence). V lost 1 base to trimming and J lost 1 base; unmatched junction nucleotides: 5. The CDR3 spells CAWSDYGTGGNTEAFF. The CDR3 bases are TGTGCCTGGAGTGACTATGGGACAGGGGGGAACACTGAAGCTTTCTTT.

This chain joins TRBV7-9 and TRBJ1-1; 7 bases align to TRBD1. CDR3 length: 15 residues. J gave up 4 bases and V 3 bases, and 8 bases lay outside the gene matches. Germline loops: CDR1 SEHNR, CDR2 FQNEAQ (reference sequence). This CDR3 is CASSFNRQGGTEAFF. The DNA of the CDR3 is TGTGCCAGCAGCTTCAACCGACAGGGTGGCACTGAAGCTTTCTTT. The full variable domain, rest sourced from reference TRBV7-9 and TRBJ1-1, is DTGVSQNPRHKITKRGQNVTFRCDPISEHNRLYWYRQTLGQGPEFLTYFQNEAQLEKSRLLSDRFSAERPKGSFSTLEIQRTEQGDSAMYLCASSFNRQGGTEAFFGQGTRLTVV.

The V and J genes are TRBV5-4 and TRBJ2-1; 10 bases line up with TRBD2. The CDR3 totals 15 residues. The V gene end was trimmed by 2 bases and the J gene end by 5 bases; junction bases not matched to a gene: 4. CDR1 is SGHNT, CDR2 YYREEE, per germline (reference sequence). CDR3 region: CASSFLAGVDNEQFF. Here the CDR3 DNA reads TGTGCCAGCAGCTTTCTAGCGGGAGTCGACAATGAGCAGTTCTTC.

This chain joins TRBV5-6 and TRBJ2-2; possible D gene TRBD1, 6 bases. V was clipped by 7 bases and J by 5 bases, with 9 bases between them. Germline V gives CDR1 SGHDT, CDR2 YYEEEE. The CDR3 has 12 amino acids. CDR3 loop: CASSRGTGELFF. In nucleotides, the CDR3 is TGTGCCAGCTCCAGGGGAACCGGGGAGCTGTTTTTT.

V is TRBV5-4 and J is TRBJ2-1; TRBD2 aligns across 11 bases. This CDR3 region has 16 residues. Germline loops: CDR1 SGHNT, CDR2 YYREEE (reference sequence). V was pared by 1 base and J by 8 bases, with 8 bases of the junction left unmatched. CDR3 nucleotide sequence: TGTGCCAGCAGCTTGTCAACTAGCGGGAGAACTGATGAGCAGTTCTTC. It is translated as CASSLSTSGRTDEQFF.

The rearrangement uses TRBV5-1 and TRBJ2-5, with TRBD2 matching over 12 bases. This CDR3 spans 20 amino acids. Trimming cost V 0 bases and J 1 base; bases outside gene matches: 13. Germline assignment: CDR1 SGHRS and CDR2 YFSETQ. For the CDR3, the DNA is TGCGCCAGCAGCTTGGCCCCACCCACCCTAGCGGGAGGGCGCCAAGAGACCCAGTACTTC. As protein: CASSLAPPTLAGGRQETQYF. Supplemented by reference TRBV5-1 and TRBJ2-5, the full variable domain reads KAGVTQTPRYLIKTRGQQVTLSCSPISGHRSVSWYQQTPGQGLQFLFEYFSETQRNKGNFPGRFSGRQFSNSRSEMNVSTLELGDSALYLCASSLAPPTLAGGRQETQYFGPGTRLLVL.

The CDR3 bases are TGTGCCAGCGCCCCTACTCAGAACACTGAAGCTTTCTTT. Residues: CASAPTQNTEAFF. The chain couples TRBV2 to TRBJ1-1; no reliable D call. The germline CDR1 and CDR2 sequences are SNHLY and FYNNEI. V was pared by 8 bases and J by 1 base, with 11 bases between. The length of the CDR3 is 13 residues.

The chain uses TRBV28 and TRBJ1-1; the D is unclear. Trimming pared 6 bases from V and 1 base from J, leaving 6 bases between. This CDR3 is built from 12 residues. Germline lookup yields CDR1 MDHEN and CDR2 SYDVKM. The CDR3 nucleotides are TGTGCCAGCAGCGAGTGGAACACTGAAGCTTTCTTT. It codes for CASSEWNTEAFF.

The CDR3 nucleotides are TGTGCCAGCAGCCAAGCGGGACAGGGGAACTTATACACCTTC. Amino acid sequence: CASSQAGQGNLYTF. V gene TRBV3-1 (or the pseudogene TRBV3-2) combines with J gene TRBJ1-2; 10 nucleotides align to TRBD1. CDR1 and CDR2 (germline): LGHDT, YNNKEL (reference sequence). This CDR3 comprises 14 residues. V trimming: 1 base; J trimming: 11 bases; junction bases outside the gene matches: 7.

The chain employs TRBV11-2 and TRBJ2-2, with 7 nucleotides matching TRBD2. Unmatched junction bases numbered 3, after V lost 5 bases and J lost 0 bases. Germline V gene lookup returns CDR1 SGHAT and CDR2 FQNNGV. The CDR3 totals 15 residues. The DNA of the CDR3 is TGTGCCAGCAGCCGAGCGGGACCGAACACCGGGGAGCTGTTTTTT. It codes for CASSRAGPNTGELFF.

V gene TRBV7-9 combines with J gene TRBJ1-1; D might be TRBD1 (6 bases). The CDR3 spans 11 residues. Germline V gene sequence: CDR1 SEHNR, CDR2 FQNEAQ (reference sequence). V was cut by 4 bases and J by 8 bases, with 8 bases left in between. The DNA for the CDR3 is TGTGCCAGCAGCTACGACAGGGAAGCTTTCTTT. Translating it yields CASSYDREAFF.